This T cell receptor beta chain is drawn from a study of T cell responses to AZD1222 COVID-19 vaccine. The CDR3 sequence is 13 residues long. Germline CDR1 reads MNHEY; CDR2 reads SVGAGI. The V end lost 6 bases, the J end lost 5 bases, and 13 bases lay between the germline ends. This clone has a single count. The repertoire was sequenced with immunoSEQ multiplex PCR; TCRdb's copy has only in-frame clones and lacks some. The data show approximately 60,000 clones, 70% to 85% seen once. The sequence was collected from an adult in good health. The chain employs TRBV6-5 and TRBJ1-2, with TRBD1 as a possible D gene (5 bases). The specimen was peripheral blood, collected on day 0 of AZD1222 vaccination. CDR3 loop: CASRLTVRYGYTF. DNA for the CDR3: TGTGCCAGCAGGCTGACAGTTAGATATGGCTACACCTTC.